Listed below are T cell receptor beta chains from one sample, sequenced in a study of T cell repertoires in cytomegalovirus infection. Antigens for these TCRs are unknown. TCRdb called the reads again in MiXCR, with one record for every CDR3 protein. The table records 400,000 to 600,000 distinct CDR3 sequences, roughly 42% of them present only once. The specimen comprised cultured PBMCs, sampled from culture after CMV antigen stimulation. The receptors here all came from a human donor in good health (CMV status not recorded). Some clones in this sample may be carry-over from other donors' samples. CDR3s include the opening cysteine and the closing phenylalanine or tryptophan. D genes are given only for firm matches. Size tells how often a clone was seen (once, few, many) or the class of an expanded clone, and some rows leave it out.

CDR3nt,CDR3aa,j_gene,abundance,v_gene,d_gene
TGTGCCAGCAGGGCGTTGGGATTATGGAATTCACCCCTCCACTTT,CASRALGLWNSPLHF,TRBJ1-6,few,TRBV6-1,.
TGTGCCATCAGTGAGTCGACGGGGAACACAGATACGCAGTATTTT,CAISESTGNTDTQYF,TRBJ2-3,once,TRBV10-3,.
TGTGCCAGCAGCTCAACGGGGGCCACCATATATTTT,CASSSTGATIYF,TRBJ1-3,.,TRBV7-2,.
TGTGCCAGCACCGAATCAGGGACAGCTAATGAAAAACTGTTTTTT,CASTESGTANEKLFF,TRBJ1-4,few,TRBV7-9,TRBD1
TGTGCCAGCACCCCGGGCTACCGAGTCTCTGGAAACACCATATATTTT,CASTPGYRVSGNTIYF,TRBJ1-3,.,TRBV12-3/TRBV12-4,.
TGTGCCAGCAGTTACTTCAGGGACACTGAAGCTTTCTTT,CASSYFRDTEAFF,TRBJ1-1,.,TRBV6-5,.
TGTGCCAGCCAACCCGGGACAGGAAACTACGAGCAGTACTTC,CASQPGTGNYEQYF,TRBJ2-7,.,TRBV5-3,TRBD1
TGTGCCAGCAGTTTACGGGAGGGCACCTACGAGCAGTACTTC,CASSLREGTYEQYF,TRBJ2-7,.,TRBV27,TRBD2
TGTGCCAGCAGCGCCGAACTAGCAGCCACAGATACGCAGTATTTT,CASSAELAATDTQYF,TRBJ2-3,.,TRBV7-6,.
TGCAGTGCTAGTGACCCTAAGGGGCCCACAGATACGCAGTATTTT,CSASDPKGPTDTQYF,TRBJ2-3,.,TRBV20-1,.
TGTGCCAGCAGCGCCCGATGGCGGGAGCGAACCTACGAGCAGTACTTC,CASSARWRERTYEQYF,TRBJ2-7,few,TRBV7-4,TRBD2
TGTGCCATCAGGGAGACGGGACATCGGAACACTGAAGCTTTCTTT,CAIRETGHRNTEAFF,TRBJ1-1,.,TRBV10-3,.
TGTGCCAGCAGTTCGCCCGGCACTTATCGGAGTGGGGGCGGGGAGCTGTTTTTT,CASSSPGTYRSGGGELFF,TRBJ2-2,.,TRBV12-3/TRBV12-4,.
TGCGCCAGCAGCCAAGGGGACTTTCCTTACAATGAGCAGTTCTTC,CASSQGDFPYNEQFF,TRBJ2-1,once,TRBV4-3,.
TGTGCCAGCAGTTTATACATCCCGGACAGGGTTGTTAGAAACACTGAAGCTTTCTTT,CASSLYIPDRVVRNTEAFF,TRBJ1-1,.,TRBV27,TRBD1
TGTGTCACCAGCAGAGATGTTGGGAGCATGGGCTACACCTTC,CVTSRDVGSMGYTF,TRBJ1-2,.,TRBV15,.
TGTGCCAGCAGTCCACAGGGCGGCGGTAATTCACCCCTCCACTTT,CASSPQGGGNSPLHF,TRBJ1-6,.,TRBV6-6,.
TGTGCCAGCTCACCACTAAGACTAGCGGGAGAAGGGGAGCAGTTCTTC,CASSPLRLAGEGEQFF,TRBJ2-1,.,TRBV18,TRBD2
TGTGCCAGCACCATCGGCAGGGGCCGCGGCAATGAGCAGTTCTTC,CASTIGRGRGNEQFF,TRBJ2-1,.,TRBV6-1,.
TGTGCCAGCAGCTCGCTAGCGGGAGGAGCCTACAATGAGCAGTTCTTC,CASSSLAGGAYNEQFF,TRBJ2-1,.,TRBV7-9,TRBD2
TGTGCCAGCAGCTTTGTCGGAGCCTACGAGCAGTACTTC,CASSFVGAYEQYF,TRBJ2-7,.,TRBV7-9,.
TGTGCCAGCAGCCTCCTGCCAGGGTACTATTTCTTT,CASSLLPGYYFF,TRBJ1-1,few,TRBV7-2,.
TGTGCCAGCAGTTTAGCGGAGGATCAGCCCCAGCATTTT,CASSLAEDQPQHF,TRBJ1-5,few,TRBV12-3/TRBV12-4,.
TGTGCCACTGGATTACTAGCTGATGGCACAGATACGCAGTATTTT,CATGLLADGTDTQYF,TRBJ2-3,few,TRBV24-1,.
TGCGCCAGCAGCCAAAAAGTAGGAACGGGGAGCCGATACTATGGCTACACCTTC,CASSQKVGTGSRYYGYTF,TRBJ1-2,.,TRBV4-3,.
TGCGCCAGCAGCCAAGATAGCAGATGGGCTAGAGAGACCCAGTACTTC,CASSQDSRWARETQYF,TRBJ2-5,.,TRBV4-1,.
TGTGCCAGCAGCTTCTCCGGGACGCGAGCCTACAATGAGCAGTTCTTC,CASSFSGTRAYNEQFF,TRBJ2-1,few,TRBV7-9,.
TGCGCCAGCAGCCACCTTCATGGGGTAGTTACCTACAAAAACATTCAGTACTTC,CASSHLHGVVTYKNIQYF,TRBJ2-4,few,TRBV4-3,.
TGTGCCTGGACAGGGACATACTTTAATTCACCCCTCCACTTT,CAWTGTYFNSPLHF,TRBJ1-6,.,TRBV30,.
TGTGCCAGCAGCTGGGGACTGAGAGAGACCCAGTACTTC,CASSWGLRETQYF,TRBJ2-5,.,TRBV7-9,.
TGTGCCAGCAGCTTAGTGGGGACAGGGGATCAGCCCCAGCATTTT,CASSLVGTGDQPQHF,TRBJ1-5,many,TRBV7-2,TRBD1
TGTGCCATCCGACTAGCGGAAGGCGATACGCAGTATTTT,CAIRLAEGDTQYF,TRBJ2-3,.,TRBV10-3,TRBD2
TGTGCCAGCAGCTTAGCCCCTCCAAGCGCCACCGGGGAGCTGTTTTTT,CASSLAPPSATGELFF,TRBJ2-2,.,TRBV7-2,.
TGTGCCAGCAGCACCAGATCTGGGACTAGCGGGTACAATGAGCAGTTCTTC,CASSTRSGTSGYNEQFF,TRBJ2-1,many,TRBV7-2,TRBD2
TGTGCCATCAGTGGTGGCACAGGGCCGGGCACTGAAGCTTTCTTT,CAISGGTGPGTEAFF,TRBJ1-1,.,TRBV10-3,.
TGTGCCACCACCCCAAACGGGAACACTGAAGCTTTCTTT,CATTPNGNTEAFF,TRBJ1-1,.,TRBV2,.
TGTGCCAGCAGCGCACTGACGGGCCGTAAGAGCTCCTACGAGCAGTACTTC,CASSALTGRKSSYEQYF,TRBJ2-7,.,TRBV7-9,.
TGTGCCAGCAGTCGGGGACAGCTAAGAGCCAAAAACATTCAGTACTTC,CASSRGQLRAKNIQYF,TRBJ2-4,.,TRBV28,TRBD1
TGTGCCTGGAGTACACCGGGACTAGCGGGCGGGGAGCAGTACTTC,CAWSTPGLAGGEQYF,TRBJ2-7,.,TRBV30,TRBD2
TGTGCCAGCAGCCGGGGACTAGTCTATGAGCAGTTCTTC,CASSRGLVYEQFF,TRBJ2-1,.,TRBV7-2,TRBD2
TGTGCCAGCAGCTTGACAGATCAGCCCCAGCATTTT,CASSLTDQPQHF,TRBJ1-5,many,TRBV7-2,.
TGTGCCAGCAGCTTAGGGCGGACTAGCGGGGGCCCCACAGATACGCAGTATTTT,CASSLGRTSGGPTDTQYF,TRBJ2-3,.,TRBV7-2,TRBD2
TGTGCCAGTATGGCGGGGCCGGCCAACACTGAAGCTTTCTTT,CASMAGPANTEAFF,TRBJ1-1,.,TRBV19,.
TGCGCCAGCAGCCAAGTTTGGGGGGGGGAGAACTATGGCTACACCTTC,CASSQVWGGENYGYTF,TRBJ1-2,.,TRBV4-3,.
TGTGCCAGCAGCTTAGTTTTCTGGGGGGGGCAGGACAATGAGCAGTTCTTC,CASSLVFWGGQDNEQFF,TRBJ2-1,few,TRBV7-2,.
TGTGCCAGCAGTCGTATTACCCGGGGGCTAAACACTGAAGCTTTCTTT,CASSRITRGLNTEAFF,TRBJ1-1,.,TRBV7-6,.
TGTGCCAGCAGCCCGTCCGGGTTTGGAGAGACCCAGTACTTC,CASSPSGFGETQYF,TRBJ2-5,.,TRBV7-6,.
TGTGCCAGCCGGGCGCTCTCTGGGGCCAACGTCCTGACTTTC,CASRALSGANVLTF,TRBJ2-6,few,TRBV2,.
TGTGCCAGCAGTTTAATGGAGTATACTGAAGCTTTCTTT,CASSLMEYTEAFF,TRBJ1-1,.,TRBV12-3/TRBV12-4,.
TGTGCCAGCAGTCCAGAGGACGTCTACGAGCAGTACTTC,CASSPEDVYEQYF,TRBJ2-7,few,TRBV7-6,.
TGCGCCAGCAGCCAAGATAGACAGAGCTCCTATAATTCACCCCTCCACTTT,CASSQDRQSSYNSPLHF,TRBJ1-6,.,TRBV4-1,.
TGTGCCAGCACATACAGGGGGCGAGGCACTGAAGCTTTCTTT,CASTYRGRGTEAFF,TRBJ1-1,few,TRBV12-3/TRBV12-4,TRBD1
TGTGCCAGCAGCGGAAGGTCAGGGGGCACAGATACGCAGTATTTT,CASSGRSGGTDTQYF,TRBJ2-3,.,TRBV7-2,.
TGTGCCAGCAGCTTGGGCCCAGGTTCCTACAATGAGCAGTTCTTC,CASSLGPGSYNEQFF,TRBJ2-1,many,TRBV11-2,.